The clone carrying this T cell receptor beta chain was seen a few times. Repertoires were generated with immunoSEQ multiplex PCR, while TCRdb's copy carries only in-frame clones and drops some. The table lists 85,000 to 95,000 clones, just over 90% of them singletons. The data were obtained in a study of blood T cell repertoires in COVID-19. Study background: The samples span acute and convalescent COVID-19 from the United States, Italy and Spain.

The CDR3 extends over 15 amino acids. The germline V gene has CDR1 KGHSH and CDR2 LQKENI. Deletions cut 3 bases from V and 2 bases from J, with 12 bases between. The source of this sequence is a woman between 45 and 65 years old in a cohort sampled during active COVID-19. This chain links TRBV18 with TRBJ2-3; no definite D call. Sequenced input: peripheral blood. The CDR3 sequence is CASSPLRIPTDTQYF. The CDR3 region has the DNA TGTGCCAGCTCACCGTTGCGAATACCCACAGATACGCAGTATTTT.